This T cell receptor (beta chain) was found in a study of molecular identifiers for immune sequencing clone quantification. TCRdb re-derived calls from the PCR reads in MiXCR, one entry per CDR3 protein. The sample contains about half a million distinct CDR3 sequences, about 20% of which appear only once. The CDR3 covers 15 residues. The V gene lost 4 bases and the J gene lost 8 bases, with 17 bases spanning the gap. Ten or more counts support this clonotype. The chain carries TRBV12-3 or TRBV12-4 and TRBJ1-4; D is ambiguous. Material: naive CD8+ T cells from blood, with Jurkat cell RNA spiked in. As to subset: FACS-sorted CD8+CD4-CCR7+CD45RA+ naive T cells. The clonotype was recovered from a human donor in good health. Some libraries in this study had Jurkat cell RNA spiked in. The CDR3: CASSSIEAGREKLFF. The CDR3 DNA reads as TGTGCCAGCAGTTCTATAGAGGCAGGTCGGGAAAAACTGTTTTTT.